This T cell receptor (beta chain) was found in a study of blood T cell repertoires in COVID-19. Assay used: immunoSEQ multiplex PCR; TCRdb lists only in-frame clones, some missing. The sample yields about 370,000 clones, 89% seen once. V was pared by 7 bases and J by 2 bases, with 5 bases of the junction left unmatched. The CDR3 length is 16 residues. Germline V CDR1 and CDR2: LNHDA, SQIVND (reference sequence). This TCR came from a young woman with COVID-19, enrolled during active disease. Sequenced input: peripheral blood. This chain joins TRBV19 and TRBJ2-1; the match to TRBD2 covers 13 bases. The CDR3 spells CASNRLAGGPYNEQFF. In DNA form, the CDR3 reads TGTGCCAGTAATAGACTAGCGGGAGGTCCCTACAATGAGCAGTTCTTC. Variable domain in full (rest from reference TRBV19 and TRBJ2-1): DGGITQSPKYLFRKEGQNVTLSCEQNLNHDAMYWYRQDPGQGLRLIYYSQIVNDFQKGDIAEGYSVSREKKESFPLTVTSAQKNPTAFYLCASNRLAGGPYNEQFFGPGTRLTVL.